This passage covers 17 T cell receptor beta chains from one sample sequenced in a study of shared clonotypes between healthy human individuals. Sequenced by immunoSEQ multiplex PCR; TCRdb stores in-frame clones only, minus some. Among some 2,400,000 clones listed, approximately 96% were seen once. Sequencing was done on a sample of naive CD4+ T cells sorted from blood. The subset here: CD45RA+ positively selected. The origin of the receptors is a young man in good health.

On this clone: The same CDR3 can be traced to other DNA sequences in this sample. The chain couples TRBV5-1 to TRBJ1-1; 8 bases line up with TRBD1. After removal of 4 bases from V and 5 bases from J, the junction contained 7 bases not matched to a gene. This CDR3 contains 14 residues. Per germline, CDR1 SGHRS and CDR2 YFSETQ. The CDR3 region is CASSPDRGGTEAFF. The CDR3 DNA follows: TGCGCCAGCAGCCCTGACAGGGGAGGGACTGAAGCTTTCTTT.

The rearrangement uses TRBV11-3 and TRBJ2-2; perhaps D is TRBD1 or TRBD2 (5 bases each). The CDR3 totals 15 residues. The V end was cut by 5 bases, the J end by 5 bases, with 15 bases between. From germline, CDR1 is SGHNT and CDR2 YENEEA. CDR3 sequence reads: CASSPGQEFTGELFF. CDR3 nucleotide sequence: TGTGCCAGCAGCCCGGGGCAGGAATTTACCGGGGAGCTGTTTTTT.

The J gene is TRBJ2-7, the V gene TRBV10-3; D is possibly TRBD2 (6 bases). The V end lost 2 bases, the J end lost 1 base, and 9 bases lay between the germline ends. The CDR3 has 14 residues. From germline, CDR1 is ENHRY and CDR2 SYGVKD. As DNA, the CDR3 is TGTGCCATCAGTGAGGACGGGAGATCCTACGAGCAGTACTTC. Protein: CAISEDGRSYEQYF.

This rearrangement joins TRBV4-1 to TRBJ2-2; maybe TRBD1 (6 bases). Deletions cut 0 bases from V and 7 bases from J, with 12 bases between. The CDR3 runs to 15 residues. Germline CDR1 MGHRA, CDR2 YSYEKL. Here the CDR3 DNA reads TGCGCCAGCAGCCAAGAGGGGGCGGGCCTCGGGGAGCTGTTTTTT. Translated, it gives CASSQEGAGLGELFF.

CDR3 in amino acids: CASSPRDGQETQYF. CDR3 DNA sequence: TGTGCCAGCTCACCCAGGGACGGACAAGAGACCCAGTACTTC. The chain couples TRBV18 to TRBJ2-5; D might be TRBD1 or TRBD2, each matching 5 bases. Trimming took off 3 bases at V and 2 bases at J, with 10 bases between the two ends. Germline V lookup: CDR1 KGHSH, CDR2 LQKENI. The CDR3 covers 14 residues.

The rearrangement uses TRBV5-1 and TRBJ2-3; 9 nucleotides align to TRBD2. Germline lookup yields CDR1 SGHRS and CDR2 YFSETQ. Trimming cost V 4 bases and J 2 bases; bases outside gene matches: 2. The CDR3 is made up of 14 amino acids. The CDR3 region is CASSPSGVTDTQYF. CDR3 bases: TGCGCCAGCAGCCCTAGCGGGGTCACAGATACGCAGTATTTT.

V usage is TRBV25-1 and J usage is TRBJ1-5; D is perhaps TRBD1 (5 bases). V dropped 9 bases and J dropped 4 bases, with 10 bases sitting between them. The V gene's germline CDR1 is MGHDK and CDR2 SYGVNS. This CDR3 region has 12 residues. CDR3 in DNA: TGTGCCAGTCAGGGTAGGAATCAGCCCCAGCATTTT. Its translation is CASQGRNQPQHF.

The CDR3 nucleotides are TGTGCCACCAGCAGAGATCTGGGCGCTCAGAGGGGAAAACTGTTTTTT. Amino acids: CATSRDLGAQRGKLFF. This chain joins TRBV15 and TRBJ1-4, with D maybe TRBD1 (5 bases). This CDR3 contains 16 residues. V was clipped by 0 bases and J by 10 bases, with 18 bases between them. Per the germline V gene, CDR1 is LNHNV and CDR2 is YYDKDF (reference sequence).

This chain joins TRBV5-5 and TRBJ2-5; 7 bases match TRBD1. The CDR3 loop spans 16 amino acids. The V segment lost 4 bases and the J segment 3 bases; nucleotides outside the gene matches: 12. Germline CDR1 SGHKS, CDR2 YYEKEE (reference sequence). In DNA, the CDR3 is TGTGCCAGCAGCGCGCGACCAGGACAGGTTAAAGAGACCCAGTACTTC. Its translation: CASSARPGQVKETQYF.

This chain connects TRBV6-5 to TRBJ2-1; TRBD1 might be the D (6 bases). Trimming took 0 bases from V and 5 from J, leaving 11 bases between them. The CDR3 runs 15 residues. Germline assignment: CDR1 MNHEY and CDR2 SVGAGI. The CDR3 here is CASSYSRQGNNEQFF. The CDR3 DNA reads as TGTGCCAGCAGTTACTCGAGGCAGGGGAACAATGAGCAGTTCTTC.

The chain recombines TRBV5-1 with TRBJ2-5; D might be TRBD1 or TRBD2, each matching 6 bases. V was trimmed by 2 bases and J by 1 base, leaving 12 bases between them. Germline-derived CDR1 and CDR2 are SGHRS and YFSETQ. The CDR3 contains 15 residues. CDR3 amino acids: CASSFTGRFQETQYF. The CDR3 coding sequence is TGCGCCAGCAGCTTTACAGGGAGGTTCCAAGAGACCCAGTACTTC.

The chain is built from TRBV19 and TRBJ1-2; 8 nucleotides align to TRBD1. The CDR3 totals 14 residues. V gave up 4 bases and J gave up 2 bases; unmatched junction bases: 3. CDR1 and CDR2 from the germline V gene are LNHDA and SQIVND (reference sequence). As DNA, the CDR3 is TGTGCCAGTAGTAGACAGGGGCAAAACTATGGCTACACCTTC. This translates into CASSRQGQNYGYTF.

The chain links TRBV5-1 to TRBJ2-2, with 8 bases lining up with TRBD1. This CDR3 has 16 residues. Germline CDR1 reads SGHRS; CDR2 reads YFSETQ. V lost 0 bases to trimming and J lost 6 bases; unmatched junction nucleotides: 7. As DNA, the CDR3 is TGCGCCAGCAGCTTGGGACAGGGGTTCTTAGCCGGGGAGCTGTTTTTT. It is translated as CASSLGQGFLAGELFF.

The V call is TRBV30, the J call TRBJ2-7, with a weak D call TRBD2 (7 bases). The germline V and J ends were trimmed by 4 bases and 10 bases, with 17 bases remaining between them. The germline CDR1 and CDR2 sequences are GTSNPN and SVGIG (reference sequence). The CDR3 totals 12 residues. CDR3 region: CAWMRGGYGQYF. The CDR3 bases are TGTGCCTGGATGAGGGGGGGCTACGGACAGTACTTC.

The J gene is TRBJ1-5, the V gene TRBV30; 7 nucleotides match TRBD1. V lost 6 bases to trimming and J lost 2 bases; unmatched junction nucleotides: 16. This CDR3 region has 17 residues. Germline loops: CDR1 GTSNPN, CDR2 SVGIG (reference sequence). The CDR3 nucleotides are TGTGCCTGCAGCCGGGACAGTGACCCTTGGGGCAATCAGCCCCAGCATTTT. Encoded protein: CACSRDSDPWGNQPQHF.

This CDR3 is CASSLDTERGNTEAFF. In DNA form, the CDR3 reads TGTGCCAGCAGCTTAGATACAGAGAGGGGGAACACTGAAGCTTTCTTT. The V gene is TRBV7-8, the J gene TRBJ1-1, with D tentatively TRBD1 (5 bases). The V and J ends lost 1 base and 1 base respectively, with 13 bases between them. Looked up from germline, CDR1 is SGHVS and CDR2 is FQNEAQ. The CDR3 loop spans 16 amino acids.

The chain links TRBV7-8 to TRBJ2-7, with a weak D call TRBD2 (6 bases). V dropped 5 bases and J dropped 0 bases, with 14 bases sitting between them. Germline CDR1 is SGHVS and CDR2 is FQNEAQ. The CDR3 is 15 residues long. CDR3 DNA sequence: TGTGCCAGCAGCCCTGGGTCGCGGGACTCCTACGAGCAGTACTTC. Translation: CASSPGSRDSYEQYF.